These 15 T cell receptor beta chains came from one sample sequenced in a study of blood T cell repertoires in COVID-19. Sequenced by immunoSEQ multiplex PCR; TCRdb stores in-frame clones only, minus some. The data show 75,000 or so clones, about four fifths seen once. Input material: peripheral blood. The receptors were gathered from a man in his 60s with acute or convalescent COVID-19.

V usage is TRBV28 and J usage is TRBJ1-1; maybe TRBD1 (6 bases). Trimming left V 5 bases short and J 1 base short, with 14 bases between. The CDR3 sequence is 15 residues long. Germline loops: CDR1 MDHEN, CDR2 SYDVKM. CDR3 sequence reads: CASSPWGQGNTEAFF. The CDR3 DNA follows: TGTGCCAGCAGTCCCTGGGGGCAGGGGAACACTGAAGCTTTCTTT.

The sample holds one count of this clone. This chain uses TRBV6-2 or TRBV6-3 with TRBJ2-7; 8 positions match TRBD2. Trimming took 4 bases from V and 1 from J; bases not matched to a gene: 3. The CDR3 has 14 amino acids. Per the germline V gene, CDR1 is MNHEY and CDR2 is SVGEGT. CDR3 bases: TGTGCCAGCAGTTTGGCGGGAGGATCCTACGAGCAGTACTTC. It translates to CASSLAGGSYEQYF.

The chain links TRBV7-2 to TRBJ2-3; 13 bases are a match to TRBD2. CDR1 and CDR2 from the germline V gene are SGHTA and FQGNSA. With V trimmed by 4 bases and J by 0 bases, 10 bases remained unmatched. This CDR3 is built from 19 residues. CDR3 protein: CASSSGLAGYRYSTDTQYF. DNA for the CDR3: TGTGCCAGCAGCTCGGGACTAGCGGGGTACCGTTATAGCACAGATACGCAGTATTTT. Complete variable domain (other parts from reference TRBV7-2 and TRBJ2-3): GAGVSQSPSNKVTEKGKDVELRCDPISGHTALYWYRQSLGQGLEFLIYFQGNSAPDKSGLPSDRFSAERTGGSVSTLTIQRTQQEDSAVYLCASSSGLAGYRYSTDTQYFGPGTRLTVL.

This chain links TRBV11-2 with TRBJ1-3; 11 bases are a match to TRBD1. The CDR3 extends over 15 amino acids. The germline CDR1 and CDR2 sequences are SGHAT and FQNNGV. V dropped 6 bases and J dropped 4; count of bases not matched to a gene: 5. The CDR3 here is CASRHGQGAGNTIYF. In DNA, the CDR3 is TGTGCCAGCAGGCACGGACAGGGGGCGGGAAACACCATATATTTT.

The chain joins TRBV5-4 to TRBJ2-7; TRBD2 might be the D (5 bases). CDR1 SGHNT and CDR2 YYREEE come from the germline V gene (reference sequence). CDR3 length: 17 amino acids. The V end was cut by 6 bases, the J end by 7 bases, with 29 bases between. CDR3 loop: CASIRLPEDGVNGEQYF. The CDR3 nucleotides are TGTGCCAGCATCCGCCTCCCGGAGGACGGGGTCAATGGGGAGCAGTACTTC.

V usage is TRBV5-5 and J usage is TRBJ1-2; D is possibly TRBD1 (5 bases). The CDR3 covers 15 residues. The V gene's germline CDR1 is SGHKS and CDR2 YYEKEE (reference sequence). Between the trimmed V and J ends, which lost 3 bases and 3 bases, there was a span of 15 bases. CDR3 sequence reads: CASSWGGASDYGYTF. As DNA, the CDR3 is TGTGCCAGCAGCTGGGGGGGAGCGAGTGACTATGGCTACACCTTC.

The genes are TRBV12-3 or TRBV12-4 and TRBJ1-6; D not resolved. Trimming pared 7 bases from V and 14 bases from J, leaving 18 bases between. CDR3 length: 13 amino acids. The CDR3 bases are TGTGCCAGCACCCGCTCCGCGGTCGGGTCCCTCCACTTT. Protein sequence: CASTRSAVGSLHF.

This chain connects TRBV5-1 to TRBJ2-1; 15 nucleotides match TRBD2. Unmatched junction bases numbered 5, after V lost 3 bases and J lost 10 bases. The CDR3 covers 15 residues. CDR1 and CDR2 (germline): SGHRS, YFSETQ. As DNA, the CDR3 is TGCGCCAGCAGCTCATCCGGGACTAGCGGGGGGGAGCAGTTCTTC. This encodes CASSSSGTSGGEQFF.

The rearrangement joins TRBV5-8 to TRBJ1-2, with TRBD1 as a possible D gene (6 bases). The germline V gene has CDR1 SGHTS and CDR2 YDEGEE. Between the trimmed V and J ends, which lost 4 bases and 8 bases, there was a span of 21 bases. The CDR3 runs to 15 residues. CDR3 residues: CASSIAGVLGYGYTF. Here the CDR3 DNA reads TGTGCCAGCAGCATTGCAGGGGTATTAGGGTACGGCTACACCTTC.

This rearrangement joins TRBV19 to TRBJ2-4; D is perhaps TRBD2 (6 bases). Per the germline V gene, CDR1 is LNHDA and CDR2 is SQIVND (reference sequence). V was cut by 5 bases and J by 0 bases, with 14 bases left in between. The CDR3 spans 16 residues. CDR3 sequence: CASSLAGTEAKNIQYF. The CDR3 DNA reads as TGTGCCAGTAGTCTCGCCGGGACTGAAGCCAAAAACATTCAGTACTTC.

The chain employs TRBV5-6 and TRBJ1-2; maybe TRBD1 (6 bases). Trimming removed 3 bases from V and 4 bases from J, with 19 bases in between. This CDR3 contains 16 residues. Looked up from germline, CDR1 is SGHDT and CDR2 is YYEEEE. The CDR3: CASSSYRLDRSYGYTF. The DNA for the CDR3 is TGTGCCAGCAGCTCTTACAGGCTGGACAGATCCTATGGCTACACCTTC.

This clone was seen a handful of times. The chain carries TRBV7-6 and TRBJ1-2; 10 bases match TRBD1. The CDR3 contains 16 residues. The V segment lost 3 bases and the J segment 8 bases; nucleotides outside the gene matches: 12. Germline assignment: CDR1 SGHVS and CDR2 FNYEAQ. The CDR3 DNA is TGTGCCAGCAGCTTGACAGGGGGCGAGGACCCTAAGGGCTACACCTTC. Translation: CASSLTGGEDPKGYTF. Combining the CDR3 with reference TRBV7-6 and TRBJ1-2 gives the whole variable domain GAGVSQSPRYKVTKRGQDVALRCDPISGHVSLYWYRQALGQGPEFLTYFNYEAQQDKSGLPNDRFSAERPEGSISTLTIQRTEQRDSAMYRCASSLTGGEDPKGYTFGSGTRLTVV.

J is TRBJ2-3 and V is TRBV2; D is possibly TRBD2 (5 bases). Trimming cost V 3 bases and J 0 bases, with 7 bases left between them. Germline V gene sequence: CDR1 SNHLY, CDR2 FYNNEI. The CDR3 contains 14 residues. CDR3 DNA sequence: TGTGCCAGCAGTGACTGGACTAGCACAGATACGCAGTATTTT. Its translation is CASSDWTSTDTQYF.

The rearrangement joins TRBV28 to TRBJ2-5; no clear D gene. From germline, CDR1 is MDHEN and CDR2 SYDVKM. Deletions cut 5 bases from V and 0 bases from J, with 10 bases between. The CDR3 has 14 residues. CDR3 in DNA: TGTGCCAGCAGTCTTCAGAATTACCAAGAGACCCAGTACTTC. It encodes CASSLQNYQETQYF.

This clone was detected a few times. The CDR3: CASSYRVGDGYTF. The CDR3 nucleotides are TGTGCCAGCAGTTACAGGGTAGGCGATGGCTACACCTTC. The chain employs TRBV28 and TRBJ1-2; D might be TRBD1 (6 bases). Trimming shortened V by 4 bases and J by 6 bases, and 12 bases separated the two germline ends. Germline V gene sequence: CDR1 MDHEN, CDR2 SYDVKM. The CDR3 contains 13 residues.